The TCR beta chain described here comes from a study of cytomegalovirus exposure and HLA in healthy donors. Study observations and caveats: The listing of 150 to 200 TCR beta chains classed them as cytomegalovirus-associated. CMV antigen specificity of a few CMV-associated chains was confirmed in vitro. Rare TCR sequences predominated, though certain public TCRs were found in many donors.

About this clone itself: Its antigen is still unknown.

Profiling relied on immunoSEQ multiplex PCR, and the TCRdb table lists in-frame clones only, not all of them. The table lists 130,000 to 150,000 clones, around 90% of them singletons, with more than 2.5% in the top ten. There are 12 residues in the CDR3. CDR1 is SEHNR and CDR2 is FQNEAQ in the germline V gene (reference sequence). The V end lost 5 bases, the J end lost 4 bases, and 8 bases lay between the germline ends. The sequence was collected from a woman younger than 35 in good health and CMV-seropositive. The sequenced sample consisted of PBMCs. The chain employs TRBV7-9 and TRBJ1-2, with unresolved D. CDR3 nucleotide sequence: TGTGCCAGCAGCCCCGTCCGCTATGGCTACACCTTC. It translates to CASSPVRYGYTF.